This TCR beta chain stems from a study of shared clonotypes between healthy human individuals. Study-wide results and limits: Generation of non-shared clonotypes was less probable than generation of clonotypes shared by all four donors. Represented genetic and exposure-history diversity was restricted by having few donors. Around 5% was the fraction of naive CD4 clonotypes found shared across a few donors. Incompleteness in sorted-subset sequencing, despite large depth, was shown by rarefaction.

Sequenced by immunoSEQ multiplex PCR; TCRdb stores in-frame clones only, minus some. The top ten clones hold about 1.5% of a sample with around 1 million clones, less than 85% of them seen once. The junction had 5 bases not matched to a gene; V was cut back by 4 bases and J by 7 bases. Germline V lookup: CDR1 SQVTM, CDR2 ANQGSEA. The CDR3 length is 14 residues. As for this clone: The antigen is not known.

The TCR sequence derives from a man younger than 30 in good health. The gene calls are TRBV29-1 and TRBJ1-6; 9 nucleotides align to TRBD1. Input material: memory CD4+ T cells sorted from blood. Stated subset: CD45RA-negative fraction. CDR3 residues: CSVVLGQGNSPLHF. The CDR3 coding sequence is TGCAGCGTTGTTTTGGGACAGGGAAATTCACCCCTCCACTTT.